These 21 T cell receptor beta chains came from one sample sequenced in a study of shared clonotypes between healthy human individuals. Clones were read by immunoSEQ multiplex PCR, and TCRdb kept only the in-frame ones, dropping some. The sample lists 980,000 or so clones; about 80% were seen once. Sequenced: memory CD4+ T cells sorted from blood. Subset in this sample: CD45RA-negative fraction. The receptor set was obtained from a man aged 18 to 29 in good health.

The chain has TRBV5-1 and TRBJ1-5; possible D gene TRBD1, 5 bases. V was clipped by 0 bases and J by 0 bases, with 10 bases between them. Germline V gene lookup returns CDR1 SGHRS and CDR2 YFSETQ. The CDR3 length is 16 residues. In DNA, the CDR3 is TGCGCCAGCAGCTTGGATGGGGCTTATAGCAATCAGCCCCAGCATTTT. Translated, it gives CASSLDGAYSNQPQHF.

There are a few counts of this clone. The chain recombines TRBV6-1 with TRBJ1-1, with D perhaps matching TRBD1 (6 bases). V lost 0 bases, J lost 5 bases, and 10 bases lay in between. Germline CDR1 and CDR2: MNHNS and SASEGT. The CDR3 consists of 14 residues. CDR3 region: CASSEAGGRTEAFF. CDR3 in DNA: TGTGCCAGCAGTGAAGCGGGGGGGCGGACTGAAGCTTTCTTT.

This clone was counted once. This chain links TRBV9 with TRBJ2-3; tentative D call: TRBD2 (6 bases). The CDR3 length is 15 residues. Germline V CDR1 and CDR2: SGDLS, YYNGEE. Trimming removed 3 bases at V and 2 bases at J, with 13 bases between. In DNA, the CDR3 is TGTGCCAGCAGCGGAGACGGGAGACCCACAGATACGCAGTATTTT. Protein sequence: CASSGDGRPTDTQYF. Full variable domain (remainder filled in from reference TRBV9 and TRBJ2-3): DSGVTQTPKHLITATGQRVTLRCSPRSGDLSVYWYQQSLDQGLQFLIQYYNGEERAKGNILERFSAQQFPDLHSELNLSSLELGDSALYFCASSGDGRPTDTQYFGPGTRLTVL.

V is TRBV2 and J is TRBJ2-2; 9 bases align to TRBD2. CDR1 is SNHLY, CDR2 FYNNEI, per germline. CDR3 size: 15 residues. Trimming removed 6 bases from V and 4 bases from J; junction bases left unmatched: 6. The CDR3: CASRGSGSVTGELFF. The CDR3 DNA reads as TGTGCCAGCAGGGGTAGCGGGAGCGTCACCGGGGAGCTGTTTTTT.

This chain connects TRBV4-3 to TRBJ2-1; TRBD1 matches at 9 bases. With 2 bases clipped from V and 10 bases from J, the junction kept 15 bases outside the gene matches. The CDR3 has 17 amino acids. Germline V lookup: CDR1 LGHNA, CDR2 YSLEER. The CDR3 protein is CASSQTLGGQGKEEQFF. CDR3 nucleotide sequence: TGCGCCAGCAGCCAAACGCTAGGGGGACAGGGTAAGGAGGAGCAGTTCTTC.

The genes are TRBV5-1 and TRBJ2-1; 9 nucleotides match TRBD2. The CDR3 has 15 amino acids. Germline CDR1 and CDR2: SGHRS and YFSETQ. Unmatched junction bases numbered 0, after V lost 0 bases and J lost 2 bases. The CDR3 loop is CASSLVAGAYNEQFF. The DNA for the CDR3 is TGCGCCAGCAGCTTGGTAGCGGGGGCCTACAATGAGCAGTTCTTC. Drawing the rest from reference TRBV5-1 and TRBJ2-1, the complete variable domain is KAGVTQTPRYLIKTRGQQVTLSCSPISGHRSVSWYQQTPGQGLQFLFEYFSETQRNKGNFPGRFSGRQFSNSRSEMNVSTLELGDSALYLCASSLVAGAYNEQFFGPGTRLTVL.

The V gene is TRBV7-2, the J gene TRBJ1-6; D remains ambiguous. V lost 1 base, J lost 9 bases, and 10 bases lay in between. Per germline, CDR1 SGHTA and CDR2 FQGNSA. This CDR3 is 14 amino acids long. CDR3 region: CASSLGGGFSPLHF. The DNA for the CDR3 is TGTGCCAGCAGCTTAGGTGGCGGGTTTTCACCCCTCCACTTT.

The chain recombines TRBV10-3 with TRBJ2-1; 16 bases are shared with TRBD2. V shed 4 bases, J shed 8 bases, and the junction held 2 bases outside the gene matches. This CDR3 comprises 15 residues. Germline CDR1 is ENHRY and CDR2 is SYGVKD. DNA of the CDR3: TGTGCCATCAGTGGGGGACTAGCGGGAGGGCATGAGCAGTTCTTC. Translated: CAISGGLAGGHEQFF.

Many counts were recorded for this clone. The J gene is TRBJ2-6, the V gene TRBV6-6, with 8 nucleotides matching TRBD1. Germline V gives CDR1 MNHNY, CDR2 SVGAGI (reference sequence). Trimming took 6 bases from V and 4 from J; bases not matched to a gene: 8. The CDR3 extends over 16 amino acids. The CDR3: CASRYPQGAGANVLTF. DNA for the CDR3: TGTGCCAGCAGATACCCCCAGGGGGCCGGGGCCAACGTCCTGACTTTC.

The count of this clone is one. The sample contains more than one DNA sequence encoding this CDR3. This chain uses TRBV6-4 with TRBJ2-3; weak D call: TRBD2 (6 bases). The CDR3 spans 15 residues. Looked up from germline, CDR1 is MRHNA and CDR2 is SNTAGT. V lost 0 bases and J lost 2, with 9 bases in between. In DNA form, the CDR3 reads TGTGCCAGCAGTGACTCGGCGGGGCACACAGATACGCAGTATTTT. As protein: CASSDSAGHTDTQYF.

This clone was observed at least ten times. The genes are TRBV14 and TRBJ2-1; weak D call: TRBD2 (6 bases). Trimming pared 2 bases from V and 10 bases from J, leaving 12 bases between. This CDR3 region has 13 residues. Germline CDR1 SGHDN, CDR2 FVKESK. Here the CDR3 DNA reads TGTGCCAGCAGCCAACGGTTAACTAGCGAGCAGTTCTTC. Protein sequence: CASSQRLTSEQFF.

There are a few counts of this clone. This chain connects TRBV7-9 to TRBJ1-2; D unclear. Germline values: CDR1 SEHNR, CDR2 FQNEAQ (reference sequence). Trimming stripped 0 bases from V and 5 bases from J, with 4 bases between. The CDR3 extends over 12 amino acids. The CDR3 here is CASSLANYGYTF. In DNA, the CDR3 is TGTGCCAGCAGCTTAGCGAATTATGGCTACACCTTC.

The CDR3 region has the DNA TGTGCCGACCGGGCGGGGGGAAGAACCGGGGAGCTGTTTTTT. It specifies CADRAGGRTGELFF. The V and J genes are TRBV21-1 and TRBJ2-2; the table gives TRBD2 as D, unverified against the DNA. TRBV21-1 is an annotated pseudogene. This CDR3 contains 14 residues.

The chain employs TRBV6-5 and TRBJ1-5; no reliable D call. CDR3 length equals 14 residues. V was clipped by 4 bases and J by 6 bases, with 13 bases between them. Germline lookup yields CDR1 MNHEY and CDR2 SVGAGI. The CDR3 region is CASSFSRSRQPQHF. The CDR3 DNA reads as TGTGCCAGCAGTTTTTCAAGGTCCCGTCAGCCCCAGCATTTT.

This clone was seen only a few times. This is likely an artifact of a read error, given a far larger clone one base away. The chain couples TRBV4-3 to TRBJ1-6; D is unresolved. Germline loops: CDR1 LGHNA, CDR2 YSLEER. V was shortened by 1 base and J by 6 bases, with 4 bases between the two germline ends. This CDR3 comprises 13 residues. DNA of the CDR3: TGCGCCAGCAGCCAAGGGGGTAATTCACCCCTCCACTTT. This encodes CASSQGGNSPLHF.

The chain couples TRBV5-1 to TRBJ1-1, with D possibly TRBD1 on 6 matching bases. Germline V lookup: CDR1 SGHRS, CDR2 YFSETQ. The ends were cut back, 0 bases at V and 4 bases at J, with 7 bases in the middle. This CDR3 contains 13 residues. This CDR3 reads CASSLEDSTEAFF. In DNA form, the CDR3 reads TGCGCCAGCAGCTTGGAGGACAGCACTGAAGCTTTCTTT.

The chain links TRBV10-2 to TRBJ2-7, with 9 bases that match TRBD2. CDR1 is WSHSY and CDR2 is SAAADI in the germline V gene. There are 15 residues in the CDR3. The V segment lost 6 bases and the J segment 3 bases; nucleotides outside the gene matches: 9. CDR3 sequence: CASSGEVAGDYEQYF. The CDR3 bases are TGCGCCAGCAGCGGGGAGGTAGCGGGAGACTACGAGCAGTACTTC.

The chain recombines TRBV7-2 with TRBJ2-7; 11 bases line up with TRBD1. Trimming cost V 3 bases and J 2 bases; bases outside gene matches: 3. The V gene's germline CDR1 is SGHTA and CDR2 FQGNSA. There are 15 residues in the CDR3. The CDR3 reads CASSFEDRGPYEQYF. The CDR3 DNA reads TGTGCCAGCAGCTTCGAGGACAGGGGGCCCTACGAGCAGTACTTC.

The sample holds a few counts of this clone. The chain combines TRBV25-1 with TRBJ1-2, with a weak D call TRBD1 (5 bases). The CDR3 contains 13 residues. Trimming removed 4 bases from V and 2 bases from J, with 8 bases in between. Germline CDR1 MGHDK, CDR2 SYGVNS. The CDR3 coding sequence is TGTGCCAGCAGTGGGACATACAACTATGGCTACACCTTC. Protein: CASSGTYNYGYTF.

The rearrangement joins TRBV5-8 to TRBJ1-5, with D hard to call. This CDR3 is 12 amino acids long. Germline V gives CDR1 SGHTS, CDR2 YDEGEE. Trimming left V 2 bases short and J 7 bases short, with 7 bases between. Here the CDR3 reads CASSFIRQPQHF. CDR3 DNA sequence: TGTGCCAGCAGCTTTATCAGGCAGCCCCAGCATTTT.

This chain links TRBV29-1 with TRBJ1-4; the D is unclear. Trimming removed 4 bases from V and 4 bases from J, with 10 bases in between. The germline V gene has CDR1 SQVTM and CDR2 ANQGSEA. The CDR3 has 13 amino acids. The CDR3 loop reads CSVGGVLNEKLFF. The CDR3 bases are TGCAGCGTTGGCGGGGTCCTTAATGAAAAACTGTTTTTT.